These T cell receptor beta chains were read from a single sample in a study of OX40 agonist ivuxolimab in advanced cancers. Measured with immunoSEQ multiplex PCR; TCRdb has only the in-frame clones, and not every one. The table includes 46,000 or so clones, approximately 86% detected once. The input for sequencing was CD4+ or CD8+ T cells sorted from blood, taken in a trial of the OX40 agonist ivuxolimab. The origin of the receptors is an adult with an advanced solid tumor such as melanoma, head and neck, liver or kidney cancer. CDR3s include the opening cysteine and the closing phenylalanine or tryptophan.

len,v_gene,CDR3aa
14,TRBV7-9,CASGNNGLLEKLFF
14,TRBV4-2,CASSHRAGPDTQYF
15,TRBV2,CASSRTSGTYNEQFF
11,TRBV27,CASSLSEKLFF
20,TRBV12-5,CASGSTLYGHNGASYNEQFF
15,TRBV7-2,CASSLSTAGATEAFF
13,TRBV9,CASSGFRGYGYTF
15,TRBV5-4,CASSNPDRANYGYTF
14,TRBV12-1,CASSRRDSTYEQYF
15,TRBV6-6,CASTGLAGLQETQYF
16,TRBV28,CASEGGTHRNSYEQYF
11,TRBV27,CASTAGGDYTF
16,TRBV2,CASSLGRSPSTDTQYF
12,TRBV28,CASTRQLRPQHF
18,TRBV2,CARKDPGLAGATEETQYF
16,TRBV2,CASSARLAGLTGELFF
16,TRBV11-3,CASSLDPQETNTEAFF
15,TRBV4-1,CASSARALNNQPQHF
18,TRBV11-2,CASSLEGGRGATNEKLFF
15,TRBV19,CASSLSDFGDTEAFF
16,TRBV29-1,CSVWGNPRDPNTEAFF
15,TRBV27,CASSPGRAVGNTIYF
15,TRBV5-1,CASSSSGGAADTQYF
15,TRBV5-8,CASSTGRMRSYEQYF
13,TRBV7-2,CASSPGGSQPQHF
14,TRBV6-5,CASSYFSSNQPQHF
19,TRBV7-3,CASSLTRAGGPSSYNEQFF
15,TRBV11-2,CASSSDRWNTGELFF